Listed below are T cell receptor beta chains from one sample, sequenced in a study of blood T cell repertoires in COVID-19. Data came from immunoSEQ multiplex PCR; TCRdb stores just in-frame clones and leaves some out. The sample includes some 80,000 clones, about 82% seen only once; the top ten take under 20%. Material for sequencing was peripheral blood. Receptor source: a man older than 75 with active or convalescent COVID-19. Each CDR3 is given with its conserved first and last residue. The D gene is left open where the match is weak. Clone sizes are given selectively: once, few, many, or a class where the clone is expanded.

j_call | clone_size | d_call | v_call | cdr3_aa | cdr3_nt
TRBJ1-4 | once | . | TRBV30 | CAWSVPSGRDNEKLFF | TGTGCCTGGAGTGTCCCATCGGGCAGGGATAATGAAAAACTGTTTTTT
TRBJ2-4 | few | . | TRBV18 | CASSPPNQLAKNIQYF | TGTGCCAGCTCACCACCCAATCAACTAGCCAAAAACATTCAGTACTTC
TRBJ1-4 | . | TRBD1 | TRBV6-5 | CASSRGPGEKLFF | TGTGCCAGCAGCAGGGGGCCGGGTGAAAAACTGTTTTTT
TRBJ1-2 | once | TRBD1 | TRBV25-1 | CASSPSRGRGLGYTF | TGTGCCAGCAGCCCAAGTAGGGGCAGGGGGCTTGGCTACACCTTC
TRBJ2-1 | . | TRBD2 | TRBV4-2 | CASSQTGGGRYNEQFF | TGTGCCAGCAGCCAAACCGGGGGGGGCCGCTACAATGAGCAGTTCTTC
TRBJ1-2 | . | . | TRBV7-9 | CASSLAGTRGNYGYTF | TGTGCCAGCAGCTTAGCGGGGACCCGGGGGAACTATGGCTACACCTTC
TRBJ1-4 | . | . | TRBV29-1 | CSGREANEKLFF | TGCAGCGGTCGGGAGGCTAATGAAAAACTGTTTTTT
TRBJ2-3 | . | TRBD2 | TRBV6-2/TRBV6-3 | CASSPIRASGSTDTQYF | TGTGCCAGCAGTCCAATCCGGGCTAGCGGGAGCACAGATACGCAGTATTTT
TRBJ1-1 | . | TRBD1 | TRBV6-6 | CASSRITGTANTEAFF | TGTGCCAGCAGTCGTATTACTGGGACAGCGAACACTGAAGCTTTCTTT
TRBJ1-5 | . | . | TRBV24-1 | CATRGGVNQPQHF | TGTGCCACCCGGGGGGGGGTCAATCAGCCCCAGCATTTT
TRBJ1-1 | . | TRBD1 | TRBV18 | CASSPNRGRGNTEAFF | TGTGCCAGCTCACCGAACAGGGGGCGGGGGAACACTGAAGCTTTCTTT
TRBJ2-1 | once | . | TRBV28 | CASSFSGRGSDEQFF | TGTGCCAGCAGTTTCTCGGGACGGGGGTCGGATGAGCAGTTCTTC
TRBJ2-1 | . | TRBD1 | TRBV27 | CASSLDRADNEQFF | TGTGCCAGCAGTCTCGACAGGGCCGACAATGAGCAGTTCTTC
TRBJ1-1 | few | TRBD1 | TRBV24-1 | CATSESPQGLKNTEAFF | TGTGCCACCAGCGAGTCCCCACAGGGGTTGAAGAACACTGAAGCTTTCTTT
TRBJ1-4 | once | . | TRBV30 | CAWSMRSAYEKLFF | TGTGCCTGGAGTATGAGGTCAGCTTATGAAAAACTGTTTTTT
TRBJ2-5 | . | . | TRBV27 | CASSSDRSGTQYF | TGTGCCAGCAGTTCGGACAGAAGCGGGACCCAGTACTTC
TRBJ1-2 | . | . | TRBV11-2 | CASSHTGNYGYTF | TGTGCCAGCAGTCACACCGGGAACTATGGCTACACCTTC
TRBJ2-3 | few | . | TRBV5-1 | CASSLLGGQSSTDTQYF | TGCGCCAGCAGCTTGCTGGGGGGGCAATCTAGCACAGATACGCAGTATTTT
TRBJ1-1 | . | TRBD1 | TRBV24-1 | CATSDHDRGIIF | TGTGCCACCAGTGACCATGACAGGGGCATAATCTTT
TRBJ2-3 | . | . | TRBV5-1 | CASSPIVGRIGEDTQYF | TGCGCCAGCAGCCCGATTGTGGGGAGGATCGGGGAAGATACGCAGTATTTT
TRBJ1-2 | . | . | TRBV6-6 | CASSYVQGVYGYTF | TGTGCCAGCAGTTACGTGCAGGGCGTCTATGGCTACACCTTC
TRBJ2-1 | . | TRBD1 | TRBV12-5 | CASGHGQGDYNEQFF | TGTGCTAGTGGTCACGGACAGGGAGACTACAATGAGCAGTTCTTC
TRBJ2-2 | . | . | TRBV5-1 | CASTWDGSFTGELFF | TGCGCCAGCACTTGGGACGGGAGTTTCACCGGGGAGCTGTTTTTT
TRBJ2-1 | . | TRBD2 | TRBV3-1/TRBV3-2 | CASSQDRSSGYNEQFF | TGTGCCAGCAGCCAAGATCGTTCTAGCGGATACAATGAGCAGTTCTTC
TRBJ2-1 | once | . | TRBV2 | CASSSGPYNEQFF | TGTGCCAGCAGTAGCGGGCCCTACAATGAGCAGTTCTTC
TRBJ2-1 | . | TRBD2 | TRBV6-2/TRBV6-3 | CASSYWGRGQFF | TGTGCCAGCAGTTACTGGGGGAGGGGGCAGTTCTTC
TRBJ2-2 | . | . | TRBV11-2 | CASSLGQYTGELFF | TGTGCCAGCAGCTTAGGGCAGTACACCGGGGAGCTGTTTTTT
TRBJ2-5 | . | TRBD1 | TRBV24-1 | CATSAPFGRRGLQETQYF | TGTGCCACCAGTGCTCCCTTCGGGCGCAGGGGGTTACAAGAGACCCAGTACTTC
TRBJ2-3 | once | TRBD2 | TRBV5-1 | CASSLVLAGNTDTQYF | TGCGCCAGCAGCTTGGTACTAGCGGGAAACACAGATACGCAGTATTTT
TRBJ1-6 | . | . | TRBV4-1 | CASSQDRATSPLHF | TGCGCCAGCAGCCAAGACAGGGCTACTTCACCCCTCCACTTT
TRBJ1-2 | . | . | TRBV6-5 | CASNLPNYGYTF | TGTGCCAGCAACTTACCGAACTATGGCTACACCTTC
TRBJ2-2 | . | . | TRBV7-2 | CASKPRVTGELFF | TGTGCCAGCAAACCCAGGGTAACCGGGGAGCTGTTTTTT
TRBJ1-1 | . | . | TRBV28 | CASSLLGQNTEAFF | TGTGCCAGCAGTTTATTGGGACAGAACACTGAAGCTTTCTTT
TRBJ1-1 | . | . | TRBV11-3 | CASSLGQGMNTEAFF | TGTGCCAGCAGCTTGGGGCAGGGGATGAACACTGAAGCTTTCTTT
TRBJ2-2 | . | . | TRBV6-5 | CESWGDTGELFF | TGTGAGTCTTGGGGCGACACCGGGGAGCTGTTTTTT
TRBJ2-2 | . | . | TRBV9 | CASRGGTPQTGELFF | TGTGCCAGCAGAGGAGGGACTCCTCAGACCGGGGAGCTGTTTTTT
TRBJ2-5 | once | . | TRBV11-3 | CASSLGVEETQYF | TGTGCCAGCAGCTTAGGCGTGGAAGAGACCCAGTACTTC
TRBJ1-6 | once | . | TRBV21-1 | CASSPKRREHNSPLHF | TGTGCCAGCAGCCCTAAGCGACGGGAGCATAATTCACCCCTCCACTTT
TRBJ1-2 | . | . | TRBV7-2 | CASSLVSGMNYGYTF | TGTGCCAGCAGCTTAGTGTCAGGAATGAACTATGGCTACACCTTC
TRBJ1-2 | few | . | TRBV4-1 | CASSPQIVSDYGYTF | TGCGCCAGCAGCCCCCAGATAGTGAGCGACTATGGCTACACCTTC
TRBJ2-4 | . | . | TRBV28 | CASRRLGGLSAKNIQYF | TGTGCCAGCAGACGGTTGGGGGGGCTCTCTGCCAAAAACATTCAGTACTTC
TRBJ2-2 | few | TRBD1 | TRBV2 | CASKRQGTWSGELFF | TGTGCCAGCAAAAGACAGGGGACATGGTCCGGGGAGCTGTTTTTT
TRBJ2-1 | . | TRBD2 | TRBV4-1 | CASSQGSSGSNEQFF | TGCGCCAGCAGCCAAGGCTCTAGCGGGAGTAATGAGCAGTTCTTC
TRBJ2-1 | . | TRBD2 | TRBV18 | CASSPLLREGPYNEQFF | TGTGCCAGCTCACCACTCCTGCGGGAGGGGCCCTACAATGAGCAGTTCTTC
TRBJ1-2 | . | TRBD1 | TRBV10-3 | CAISVQGANGYTF | TGTGCCATCAGTGTACAGGGGGCAAATGGCTACACCTTC
TRBJ1-1 | . | . | TRBV18 | CASSPQGMGTEAFF | TGTGCCAGCTCACCACAGGGGATGGGGACTGAAGCTTTCTTT